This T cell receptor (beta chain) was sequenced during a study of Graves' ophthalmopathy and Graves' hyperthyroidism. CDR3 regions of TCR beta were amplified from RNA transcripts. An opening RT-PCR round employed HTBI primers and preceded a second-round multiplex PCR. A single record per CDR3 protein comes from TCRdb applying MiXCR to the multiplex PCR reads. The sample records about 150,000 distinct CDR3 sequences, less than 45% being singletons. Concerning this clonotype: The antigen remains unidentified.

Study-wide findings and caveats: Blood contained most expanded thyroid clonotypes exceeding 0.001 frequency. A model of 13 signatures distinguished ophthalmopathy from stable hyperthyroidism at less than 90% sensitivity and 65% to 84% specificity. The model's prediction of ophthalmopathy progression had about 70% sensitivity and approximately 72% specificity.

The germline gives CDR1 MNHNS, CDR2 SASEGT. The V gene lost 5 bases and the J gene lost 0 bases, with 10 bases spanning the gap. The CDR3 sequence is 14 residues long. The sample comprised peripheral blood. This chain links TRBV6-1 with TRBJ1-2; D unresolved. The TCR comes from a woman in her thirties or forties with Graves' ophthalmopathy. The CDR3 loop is CASSTLVANYGYTF. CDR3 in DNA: TGTGCCAGCAGTACCCTCGTTGCTAACTATGGCTACACCTTC.